This passage covers 32 T cell receptor beta chains from one sample sequenced in a study of metastatic and nonmetastatic thyroid tumors. No treatment of any kind had been given to any patient before thyroid surgery. TCRdb ran MiXCR on the PCR reads. This table has 20,000 or so clones, about a quarter appearing once. The source material was blood. The source is a female donor with papillary thyroid cancer or a benign thyroid nodule (not recorded which). Some clones in this sample may be carry-over from other donors' samples.

This clone was observed a handful of times. For the CDR3, the DNA is TGTGCCAGCAGTGAACTAGCGGGAATGGACACCGGGGAGCTGTTTTTT. It yields the protein CASSELAGMDTGELFF. This rearrangement joins TRBV6-1 to TRBJ2-2, with 9 bases that match TRBD2. The trim removed 2 bases at V and 3 bases at J, leaving 4 bases unmatched. CDR1 and CDR2 from the germline V gene are MNHNS and SASEGT. This CDR3 has 16 amino acids.

This clone turned up a few times. The DNA of the CDR3 is TGTGCCAGCAGTTTAGGCGGAGGTCGTAATTCACCCCTCCACTTT. It translates to CASSLGGGRNSPLHF. This sequence joins TRBV28 and TRBJ1-6; D is undetermined. CDR1 and CDR2 (germline): MDHEN, SYDVKM. V was pared by 2 bases and J by 6 bases, with 11 bases between. The CDR3 consists of 15 residues.

This clone was recorded a few times. V gene TRBV6-4 combines with J gene TRBJ2-6, with D possibly TRBD1 on 5 matching bases. Trimming pared 0 bases from V and 8 bases from J, leaving 14 bases between. The germline V gene encodes CDR1 MRHNA and CDR2 SNTAGT. This CDR3 is built from 16 residues. CDR3 protein: CASSDSGATWSNVLTF. In nucleotides, the CDR3 is TGTGCCAGCAGTGACTCAGGGGCGACTTGGTCCAACGTCCTGACTTTC.

This clone was seen a handful of times. The chain is built from TRBV6-2 or TRBV6-3 and TRBJ1-1, with a weak D call TRBD1 (5 bases). V was pared by 2 bases and J by 3 bases, with 13 bases between. The germline V gene has CDR1 MNHEY and CDR2 SVGEGT. The CDR3 has 15 residues. Here the CDR3 reads CASSYGAPWDTEAFF. In DNA, the CDR3 is TGTGCCAGCAGTTACGGGGCTCCCTGGGACACTGAAGCTTTCTTT.

This chain joins TRBV4-3 and TRBJ2-5; possibly TRBD1 or TRBD2 for D (6 bases each). Germline V gene data show CDR1 as LGHNA and CDR2 as YSLEER. V was shortened by 0 bases and J by 5 bases, with 10 bases between the two germline ends. The CDR3 length is 14 residues. The CDR3, as DNA: TGCGCCAGCAGCCAAGAGGGGGGCCGGGAGACCCAGTACTTC. Translated, it gives CASSQEGGRETQYF.

This clone was seen many times. The chain carries TRBV7-9 and TRBJ1-5; tentatively, D is TRBD1 (6 bases). The CDR3 sequence is 13 residues long. V was pared by 5 bases and J by 9 bases, with 14 bases between. Germline assignment: CDR1 SEHNR and CDR2 FQNEAQ (reference sequence). CDR3 bases: TGTGCCAGCAGCCAGGACAGCCTACGGCCCCAGCATTTT. Its protein is CASSQDSLRPQHF.

This clone has a handful of counts. J is TRBJ2-7 and V is TRBV6-5; D gene ambiguous. Germline V lookup: CDR1 MNHEY, CDR2 SVGAGI. The V gene lost 4 bases and the J gene lost 3 bases, with 4 bases spanning the gap. The CDR3 has 11 residues. The CDR3 loop reads CASSSNYEQYF. CDR3 bases: TGTGCCAGCAGTTCCAACTACGAGCAGTACTTC.

The chain uses TRBV20-1 and TRBJ1-4; D remains ambiguous. CDR3 length: 13 residues. Trimming left V 5 bases short and J 5 bases short, with 12 bases between. Germline CDR1 DFQATT, CDR2 SNEGSKA (reference sequence). The CDR3 coding sequence is TGCAGTGCTCCTACAGTGGGCAATGAAAAACTGTTTTTT. Amino acids: CSAPTVGNEKLFF.

The table lists this clone with a few counts. The chain has TRBV6-5 and TRBJ1-6; no clear D gene. This CDR3 contains 14 residues. The germline V gene encodes CDR1 MNHEY and CDR2 SVGAGI. V was pared by 4 bases and J by 6 bases, with 10 bases between. The DNA for the CDR3 is TGTGCCAGCAGTTTCTCCTGGACTAATTCACCCCTCCACTTT. It translates to CASSFSWTNSPLHF.

There are a few counts of this clone. This could be a read error, since a much larger clone is one nucleotide away. The chain links TRBV20-1 to TRBJ1-4; 9 bases are shared with TRBD1. The trim removed 4 bases at V and 7 bases at J, leaving 7 bases unmatched. From germline, CDR1 is DFQATT and CDR2 SNEGSKA (reference sequence). The CDR3 consists of 14 residues. CDR3 loop: CSAINRGRREKLFF. CDR3 sequence (DNA): TGCAGTGCTATCAACAGGGGGCGCCGTGAAAAACTGTTTTTT.

This clone showed up many times. The chain uses TRBV9 and TRBJ2-2, with D unclear. The CDR3 contains 15 residues. CDR1 is SGDLS, CDR2 YYNGEE, per germline. V gave up 4 bases and J gave up 0 bases, with 10 bases separating them. Here the CDR3 reads CASSIDGSNTGELFF. CDR3 bases: TGTGCCAGCAGCATAGACGGTTCGAACACCGGGGAGCTGTTTTTT.

The rearrangement links TRBV11-3 to TRBJ2-7, with 13 bases matching TRBD2. Trimming removed 6 bases from V and 2 bases from J; junction bases left unmatched: 7. Germline CDR1 SGHNT, CDR2 YENEEA. CDR3 length: 16 amino acids. CDR3 sequence (DNA): TGTGCCAGCAGATCTAGGACTAGCGGGAGCCCCTACGAGCAGTACTTC. Amino acid sequence: CASRSRTSGSPYEQYF.

This clone qualifies as medium-sized. The rearrangement uses TRBV20-1 and TRBJ2-3; weak D call: TRBD1 (6 bases). Germline-derived CDR1 and CDR2 are DFQATT and SNEGSKA (reference sequence). V lost 5 bases, J lost 0 bases, and 15 bases lay in between. The CDR3 covers 15 residues. The CDR3 DNA sequence: TGCAGTGCTGCCCCCCGACAGGTTAGCACAGATACGCAGTATTTT. It encodes CSAAPRQVSTDTQYF.

V gene TRBV25-1 combines with J gene TRBJ1-6; D is possibly TRBD1 (5 bases). V gave up 1 base and J gave up 8 bases, with 12 bases separating them. The length of the CDR3 is 15 residues. Germline V gene data show CDR1 as MGHDK and CDR2 as SYGVNS. Written as DNA, the CDR3 is TGTGCCAGCAGTGAATTGACAGCACAATATTCACCCCTCCACTTT. Its protein product is CASSELTAQYSPLHF.

Turning to this clone: One end of the junction varies from germline; a read error may be responsible. This chain connects TRBV7-9 to TRBJ2-2, with D perhaps TRBD2 (5 bases). The germline gives CDR1 SEHNR, CDR2 FQNEAQ (reference sequence). The CDR3 has 15 amino acids. DNA for the CDR3: TGTGCCAGCATCCTATCGGGAACGAACACTGGGGAGCTGTTTTTT. This codes for CASILSGTNTGELFF.

This clone showed up many times. The rearrangement uses TRBV20-1 and TRBJ1-1, with D perhaps matching TRBD1 (6 bases). The CDR3 loop spans 14 amino acids. Per germline, CDR1 DFQATT and CDR2 SNEGSKA (reference sequence). V gave up 0 bases and J gave up 8 bases, with 16 bases separating them. The CDR3 DNA sequence: TGCAGTGCTAGAGATGGCAGGGGCCACGGGGAAGCTTTCTTT. Translating it yields CSARDGRGHGEAFF.

This clone was seen repeatedly, ten times or more. J is TRBJ2-5 and V is TRBV14; TRBD2 agrees at 7 bases. Germline V CDR1 and CDR2: SGHDN, FVKESK. This CDR3 is 16 amino acids long. Unmatched junction bases numbered 10, after V lost 2 bases and J lost 4 bases. The CDR3 region has the DNA TGTGCCAGCAGCCAAATCGGAAGCGGGATTGGAGAGACCCAGTACTTC. Its translation: CASSQIGSGIGETQYF.

The chain has TRBV4-2 and TRBJ1-4; TRBD1 matches at 7 bases. The germline V gene encodes CDR1 LGHNA and CDR2 YNFKEQ. This CDR3 region has 15 residues. Trimming at V came to 4 bases and at J to 2 bases, leaving 4 bases not matched to a gene. The CDR3 region is CASSRDRVTNEKLFF. The CDR3 coding sequence is TGTGCCAGCAGCCGAGACAGGGTCACTAATGAAAAACTGTTTTTT.

Sample share makes this clone medium-sized. The V call is TRBV13, the J call TRBJ1-2; perhaps TRBD1 as D (6 bases). Trimming left V 0 bases short and J 8 bases short, with 16 bases between. This CDR3 spans 15 amino acids. The germline V gene encodes CDR1 PRHDT and CDR2 FYEKMQ (reference sequence). The CDR3 nucleotides are TGTGCCAGCAGCTTAGGAGGACAGCTCCCTTTAGGCTACACCTTC. Translated, it gives CASSLGGQLPLGYTF.

The gene calls are TRBV20-1 and TRBJ2-7, with D perhaps given as TRBD1 or TRBD2 (5 bases each). CDR1 is DFQATT and CDR2 is SNEGSKA in the germline V gene (reference sequence). The V end lost 5 bases, the J end lost 2 bases, and 10 bases lay between the germline ends. The CDR3 extends over 12 amino acids. Here the CDR3 DNA reads TGCAGTGCTTCGGGACGTACCTACGAGCAGTACTTC. It translates to CSASGRTYEQYF.

This chain uses TRBV27 with TRBJ2-7; TRBD1 agrees at 12 bases. The CDR3 has 13 residues. The germline gives CDR1 MNHEY, CDR2 SMNVEV (reference sequence). V dropped 5 bases and J dropped 6; count of bases not matched to a gene: 2. CDR3: CASSRDRGREQYF. For the CDR3, the DNA is TGTGCCAGCAGTCGGGACAGGGGGCGCGAGCAGTACTTC.

By proportion, this clone is medium-sized. CDR3 nucleotide sequence: TGTGCCAGCAGTTTTGTGTCAAATGAGCAGTTCTTC. Amino acid sequence: CASSFVSNEQFF. The chain employs TRBV12-3 or TRBV12-4 and TRBJ2-1; unclear D gene. CDR3 size: 12 residues. V was clipped by 3 bases and J by 7 bases, with 7 bases between them.

This clone was seen at least ten times. The V and J genes are TRBV19 and TRBJ1-4; 10 bases align to TRBD1. V shed 4 bases and J 6 bases; nucleotides not matched to a gene: 5. This CDR3 is built from 15 residues. Germline V gene sequence: CDR1 LNHDA, CDR2 SQIVND (reference sequence). CDR3 nucleotides: TGTGCCAGTAGTAAAACCGGGACAGGGGATGAAAAACTGTTTTTT. Protein sequence: CASSKTGTGDEKLFF.

The chain's CDR3 is CASSRGQGSSSYNSPLHF. The CDR3 DNA reads TGTGCCAGCAGCCGAGGACAGGGGTCTAGCTCCTATAATTCACCCCTCCACTTT. The V call is TRBV28, the J call TRBJ1-6, with 9 bases lining up with TRBD1. The trim removed 6 bases at V and 0 bases at J, leaving 9 bases unmatched. The CDR3 covers 18 residues. Germline loops: CDR1 MDHEN, CDR2 SYDVKM.

This clone was recorded a few times. One end of the junction does not line up with germline, which may come from a read error. The genes are TRBV6-4 and TRBJ1-2; D not certain. CDR1 is MRHNA, CDR2 SNTAGT, per germline. This CDR3 comprises 15 residues. The CDR3, as DNA: TGTGCCAGCAGTTACTCGTGGTCCGGGAACTATGGCTACACCTTC. It encodes CASSYSWSGNYGYTF.

The chain carries TRBV3-1 and TRBJ2-7; 7 nucleotides line up with TRBD2. CDR3 size: 14 residues. The junction had 8 bases not matched to a gene; V was cut back by 4 bases and J by 5 bases. Germline loops: CDR1 LGHDT, CDR2 YNNKEL (reference sequence). CDR3 amino acids: CASSPGTNSHEQYF. The CDR3 nucleotides read TGTGCCAGCAGCCCCGGGACTAACAGCCACGAGCAGTACTTC.

The chain recombines TRBV24-1 with TRBJ2-7; D gene ambiguous. The CDR3 has 12 residues. V lost 1 base and J lost 6, with 6 bases in between. The V gene's germline CDR1 is KGHDR and CDR2 SFDVKD. The CDR3 bases are TGTGCCACCAGTGATTTTGGCCGCGAGCAGTACTTC. It codes for CATSDFGREQYF.

This clone ranks as medium-sized. The chain couples TRBV6-1 to TRBJ1-2; D unresolved. V shed 8 bases and J shed 8 bases, with 15 bases lying between them. CDR1 MNHNS and CDR2 SASEGT come from the germline V gene. The CDR3 totals 12 residues. CDR3 residues: CASSPESRGYTF. The CDR3 DNA reads as TGTGCCAGCTCCCCGGAGTCCCGGGGCTACACCTTC.

This clone turned up a few times. The rearrangement links TRBV7-9 to TRBJ2-7; no reliable D call. This CDR3 is 12 amino acids long. Per the germline V gene, CDR1 is SEHNR and CDR2 is FQNEAQ (reference sequence). Trimming took off 5 bases at V and 1 base at J, with 6 bases between the two ends. CDR3 DNA: TGTGCCAGCAGCCCTGGGTCCTACGAGCAGTACTTC. Translating gives CASSPGSYEQYF.

The chain joins TRBV6-1 to TRBJ1-3; TRBD1 matches at 9 bases. The CDR3 loop spans 14 amino acids. Germline V gene lookup returns CDR1 MNHNS and CDR2 SASEGT. With 10 bases clipped from V and 0 bases from J, the junction kept 4 bases outside the gene matches. This CDR3 reads CATRTGDSGNTIYF. The CDR3, as DNA: TGTGCCACCCGGACAGGGGACTCTGGAAACACCATATATTTT.

Many counts were recorded for this clone. The chain has TRBV3-1 and TRBJ2-7; weak D call: TRBD2 (6 bases). Germline CDR1 LGHDT, CDR2 YNNKEL (reference sequence). Trimming stripped 1 base from V and 4 bases from J, with 8 bases between. The CDR3 is 13 amino acids. DNA for the CDR3: TGTGCCAGCAGCCAAGGGCTAGCGTACGAGCAGTACTTC. Amino acid sequence: CASSQGLAYEQYF.

This clone occurred a few times. This chain connects TRBV10-3 to TRBJ1-2; 7 bases are a match to TRBD1. Trimming removed 6 bases from V and 4 bases from J; junction bases left unmatched: 8. The germline V gene has CDR1 ENHRY and CDR2 SYGVKD. The CDR3 length is 14 residues. CDR3 sequence reads: CAISIGTDVYGYTF. CDR3 DNA sequence: TGTGCCATCAGCATCGGGACAGATGTCTATGGCTACACCTTC.